The clone carrying this T cell receptor (beta chain) showed up just once. The entry originates in a study of long-term antiretroviral therapy in people with HIV. CDR3 length: 18 amino acids. V lost 0 bases and J lost 4; bases outside the gene matches: 11. CDR1 and CDR2 from the germline V gene are SNHLY and FYNNEI. At the survey level, the v3.0 immunoSEQ assay was run. The data were produced by immunoSEQ multiplex PCR, yet TCRdb's version contains in-frame clones alone and is incomplete. The sample contains tens of thousands of clones, roughly 80% of which appear only once. This receptor was identified in a man between 45 and 60 years old with HIV. The sequenced sample was unsorted PBMCs, obtained 0.4 years after starting antiretroviral therapy. The chain couples TRBV2 to TRBJ1-3; 8 positions match TRBD1. DNA for the CDR3: TGTGCCAGCAGTGAAGCAAGGAGGACAGGGTTGTTCGGAAACACCATATATTTT. It yields the protein CASSEARRTGLFGNTIYF.